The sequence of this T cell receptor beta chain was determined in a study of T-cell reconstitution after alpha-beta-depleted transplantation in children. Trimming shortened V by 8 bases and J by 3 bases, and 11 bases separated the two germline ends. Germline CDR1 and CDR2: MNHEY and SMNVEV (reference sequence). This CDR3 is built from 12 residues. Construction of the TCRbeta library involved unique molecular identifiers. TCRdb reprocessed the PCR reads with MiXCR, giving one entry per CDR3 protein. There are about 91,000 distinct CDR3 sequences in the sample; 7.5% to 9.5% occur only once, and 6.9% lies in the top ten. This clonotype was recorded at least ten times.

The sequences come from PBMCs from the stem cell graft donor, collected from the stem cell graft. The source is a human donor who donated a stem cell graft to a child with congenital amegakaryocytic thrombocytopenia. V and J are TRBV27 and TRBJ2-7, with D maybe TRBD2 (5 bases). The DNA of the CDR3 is TGTGCCAGCGGCCAAGAGGGCTACGAGCAGTACTTC. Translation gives CASGQEGYEQYF.